The source of this T cell receptor (beta chain) is a study of blood T cell repertoires in COVID-19. Turning to the study itself: Some COVID-19 samples were acute and others convalescent; all came from the United States, Italy and Spain.

Per the study methods: Reference gene primer amplification in the assay estimated nucleated cell counts. TCRdb's copy holds only in-frame clones and misses some; the assay was immunoSEQ multiplex PCR. V and J calls plus clone size are reproduced from that table; the DNA served to infer D and trimming. The table lists about 110,000 clones, over 80% of them singletons, with more than 3.5% in the top ten. The sequence was obtained from a woman aged 70 to 79 with acute or convalescent COVID-19. Sample: peripheral blood.

Written as DNA, the CDR3 is TGTGCCAGCAGCTTGGATCTCGGGGATGGGCAGTTCTTC. It encodes CASSLDLGDGQFF. The chain links TRBV5-5 to TRBJ2-1; TRBD2 might be the D (5 bases). V was pared by 0 bases and J by 12 bases, with 13 bases between. The germline CDR1 and CDR2 sequences are SGHKS and YYEKEE (reference sequence). The CDR3 is 13 amino acids.